The 29 T cell receptor beta chains given below trace back to one sample, sequenced in a study of T cell responses to AZD1222 COVID-19 vaccine (dated by TCRdb to the early 2020s). Receptor libraries were prepared by the immunoSEQ multiplex PCR assay. TCRdb stores this immuneACCESS table with in-frame sequences only. Part of the clones is absent; in the studies checked, under half of the shortfall reflects unresolved V genes, and no reason is known for the rest. The sample table records about 150,000 clones; approximately 91% of these occur just once. The top ten clones comprise about 1.9% of the sample. This specimen's time point label, per the study, means: about 28 days (+/-7) after the second vaccine dose. Sample: peripheral blood, taken 28 days after the second AZD1222 dose. These receptors were obtained from an adult who received the AZD1222 COVID-19 vaccine.

The rearrangement uses TRBV7-9 and TRBJ1-2, with 10 bases matching TRBD1. With V trimmed by 3 bases and J by 8 bases, 6 bases remained unmatched. Germline values: CDR1 SEHNR, CDR2 FQNEAQ (reference sequence). This CDR3 is built from 14 residues. CDR3 amino acids: CASSFGTGVGGYTF. The CDR3 nucleotides are TGTGCCAGCAGCTTCGGGACAGGGGTTGGGGGCTACACCTTC.

The chain links TRBV14 to TRBJ1-5; no firm D call. V was trimmed by 4 bases and J by 1 base, leaving 17 bases between them. This CDR3 spans 17 amino acids. Germline CDR1 SGHDN, CDR2 FVKESK. CDR3 coding DNA: TGTGCCAGCAGCCCACCGCCGGGTGTTTGGAGCAATCAGCCCCAGCATTTT. Residues: CASSPPPGVWSNQPQHF.

The rearrangement links TRBV3-1 (or the pseudogene TRBV3-2) to TRBJ1-5; D is perhaps TRBD1 (5 bases). The V and J ends lost 3 bases and 0 bases respectively, with 15 bases between them. CDR3 length: 17 amino acids. CDR1 and CDR2 from the germline V gene are LGHDT and YNNKEL (reference sequence). The CDR3 loop is CASSQGGRKHSNQPQHF. CDR3 nucleotides: TGTGCCAGCAGCCAGGGGGGTAGAAAGCATAGCAATCAGCCCCAGCATTTT.

The count of this clone is one. The genes are TRBV11-2 and TRBJ1-6; no firm D call. The V and J ends lost 0 bases and 5 bases respectively, with 5 bases between them. There are 14 residues in the CDR3. Germline V lookup: CDR1 SGHAT, CDR2 FQNNGV. For the CDR3, the DNA is TGTGCCAGCAGCTTAGATGGGAATAATTCACCCCTCCACTTT. This codes for CASSLDGNNSPLHF.

The J gene is TRBJ2-3, the V gene TRBV11-3; 8 nucleotides match TRBD2. With V trimmed by 0 bases and J by 3 bases, 2 bases remained unmatched. This CDR3 comprises 15 residues. Germline values: CDR1 SGHNT, CDR2 YENEEA. The CDR3 region is CASSLDGRGTDTQYF. For the CDR3, the DNA is TGTGCCAGCAGCTTAGACGGGAGGGGGACAGATACGCAGTATTTT.

The V call is TRBV19, the J call TRBJ1-5; a possible D gene is TRBD1 (5 bases). V was cut by 7 bases and J by 1 base, with 14 bases left in between. The CDR3 spans 15 residues. CDR1 and CDR2 (germline): LNHDA, SQIVND (reference sequence). CDR3 nucleotide sequence: TGTGCCAGTACCAGCTTAGGGGAAAGCAATCAGCCCCAGCATTTT. As protein: CASTSLGESNQPQHF.

The rearrangement links TRBV29-1 to TRBJ1-2; D uncertain. Germline V gene sequence: CDR1 SQVTM, CDR2 ANQGSEA. The length of the CDR3 is 12 residues. With 4 bases removed from V and 7 bases from J, the gap between germline ends came to 13 bases. CDR3 sequence: CSVGLGIGGYTF. The CDR3 bases are TGCAGCGTTGGGTTAGGCATTGGTGGCTACACCTTC.

This clone was seen only once. The rearrangement uses TRBV5-1 and TRBJ2-1, with D possibly TRBD2 on 6 matching bases. The V and J ends lost 3 bases and 7 bases respectively, with 11 bases between them. The CDR3 covers 13 residues. The germline CDR1 and CDR2 sequences are SGHRS and YFSETQ. This chain's CDR3 is CASSSAGRNEQFF. The DNA for the CDR3 is TGCGCCAGCAGCTCCGCAGGGAGGAATGAGCAGTTCTTC.

The chain has TRBV30 and TRBJ2-1; TRBD2 matches at 11 bases. This CDR3 is built from 10 residues. Looked up from germline, CDR1 is GTSNPN and CDR2 is SVGIG (reference sequence). Trimming at V came to 5 bases and at J to 14 bases, leaving 2 bases not matched to a gene. DNA for the CDR3: TGTGCCTGGGGGACTAGCGGTGAGTTCTTC. Residues: CAWGTSGEFF.

The chain recombines TRBV2 with TRBJ1-5, with unresolved D. The germline V and J ends were trimmed by 5 bases and 0 bases, with 8 bases remaining between them. This CDR3 spans 14 amino acids. Germline V gene lookup returns CDR1 SNHLY and CDR2 FYNNEI. CDR3 sequence reads: CASSPVYSNQPQHF. The CDR3 region has the DNA TGTGCCAGCAGTCCCGTCTATAGCAATCAGCCCCAGCATTTT. Full variable domain (rest looked up from reference TRBV2 and TRBJ1-5): EPEVTQTPSHQVTQMGQEVILRCVPISNHLYFYWYRQILGQKVEFLVSFYNNEISEKSEIFDDQFSVERPDGSNFTLKIRSTKLEDSAMYFCASSPVYSNQPQHFGDGTRLSIL.

This clone was seen just once. The V gene is TRBV4-1, the J gene TRBJ1-2; possible D gene TRBD1, 6 bases. The CDR3 length is 16 residues. The V end lost 3 bases, the J end lost 0 bases, and 14 bases lay between the germline ends. Germline CDR1 and CDR2: MGHRA and YSYEKL. CDR3 loop: CASSQGGQPANYGYTF. The CDR3 DNA follows: TGCGCCAGCAGCCAGGGCGGACAGCCAGCTAACTATGGCTACACCTTC.

CDR3 bases: TGTGCCAGCAGCGCGAGCGGGGCAACTAGGAACTATGGCTACACCTTC. Protein: CASSASGATRNYGYTF. The J gene is TRBJ1-2, the V gene TRBV9; a weak D match, TRBD1 (5 bases). There are 16 residues in the CDR3. Trimming cost V 3 bases and J 2 bases, with 17 bases left between them. Germline CDR1 SGDLS, CDR2 YYNGEE.

The chain links TRBV29-1 to TRBJ1-1; the D gene is possibly TRBD1 (5 bases). The CDR3 has 13 residues. V lost 3 bases and J 7 bases, leaving 15 bases between the germline ends. Germline V CDR1 and CDR2: SQVTM, ANQGSEA. The CDR3 reads CSVEPDSAVEAFF. In DNA, the CDR3 is TGCAGCGTTGAGCCCGACAGCGCCGTTGAAGCTTTCTTT.

The gene calls are TRBV4-2 and TRBJ2-3, with no clear D. V lost 1 base and J 2 bases, leaving 7 bases between the germline ends. The germline CDR1 and CDR2 sequences are LGHNA and YNFKEQ. CDR3 length: 14 amino acids. The CDR3 coding sequence is TGTGCCAGCAGCCAAGCGGCCTCCACAGATACGCAGTATTTT. The encoded protein is CASSQAASTDTQYF.

The chain couples TRBV2 to TRBJ1-5; no clear D gene. Per germline, CDR1 SNHLY and CDR2 FYNNEI. The CDR3 has 15 amino acids. Trimming took off 6 bases at V and 7 bases at J, with 19 bases between the two ends. CDR3 DNA: TGTGCCAGCAGGAGGGCAGGTAGGGAAAGGCAGCCCCAGCATTTT. This translates into CASRRAGRERQPQHF. The full variable domain, completed using reference TRBV2 and TRBJ1-5, is EPEVTQTPSHQVTQMGQEVILRCVPISNHLYFYWYRQILGQKVEFLVSFYNNEISEKSEIFDDQFSVERPDGSNFTLKIRSTKLEDSAMYFCASRRAGRERQPQHFGDGTRLSIL.

The chain uses TRBV27 and TRBJ1-5; weak D call: TRBD1 (5 bases). V was shortened by 8 bases and J by 3 bases, with 23 bases between the two germline ends. CDR3 length: 17 residues. The germline V gene has CDR1 MNHEY and CDR2 SMNVEV (reference sequence). DNA of the CDR3: TGTGCCAGCGCTGGGGGGTTTGGGGGGACGATCAATCAGCCCCAGCATTTT. Its translation: CASAGGFGGTINQPQHF.

The chain couples TRBV5-1 to TRBJ1-3; D is unclear. CDR1 and CDR2 from the germline V gene are SGHRS and YFSETQ. The CDR3 loop spans 16 amino acids. V was trimmed by 0 bases and J by 0 bases, leaving 10 bases between them. CDR3 coding DNA: TGCGCCAGCAGCTTGGGTGCGGTGAGCTCTGGAAACACCATATATTTT. Its translation: CASSLGAVSSGNTIYF.

This chain connects TRBV18 to TRBJ1-1; the D is unclear. Between the trimmed V and J ends, which lost 2 bases and 6 bases, there was a span of 10 bases. Germline loops: CDR1 KGHSH, CDR2 LQKENI. The CDR3 runs 13 residues. CDR3 in DNA: TGTGCCAGCTCACCAGGCGGGATTGCTGAAGCTTTCTTT. Its protein product is CASSPGGIAEAFF.

The rearrangement uses TRBV7-8 and TRBJ1-5; the D gene is possibly TRBD1 (5 bases). V lost 6 bases and J lost 2, with 20 bases in between. The CDR3 is made up of 17 amino acids. Looked up from germline, CDR1 is SGHVS and CDR2 is FQNEAQ. The chain's CDR3 is CASRLEGLLQGNQPQHF. In DNA form, the CDR3 reads TGTGCCAGCAGACTAGAGGGGCTTCTACAAGGCAATCAGCCCCAGCATTTT.

The sample holds one count of this clone. The genes are TRBV5-1 and TRBJ1-4, with D unclear. Germline V gene sequence: CDR1 SGHRS, CDR2 YFSETQ. The CDR3 runs to 15 residues. Trimming took off 2 bases at V and 4 bases at J, with 12 bases between the two ends. This CDR3 reads CASSFGGPLNEKLFF. The CDR3 region has the DNA TGCGCCAGCAGCTTTGGCGGACCACTTAATGAAAAACTGTTTTTT.

The gene calls are TRBV19 and TRBJ1-5; the D is unclear. Trimming took off 5 bases at V and 4 bases at J, with 12 bases between the two ends. The CDR3 is 14 residues long. CDR1 is LNHDA, CDR2 SQIVND, per germline (reference sequence). The CDR3 sequence is CASSPISMNQPQHF. CDR3 DNA sequence: TGTGCCAGTAGTCCTATCTCCATGAATCAGCCCCAGCATTTT.

The rearrangement uses TRBV4-1 and TRBJ1-1; D is unclear. The CDR3 has 14 amino acids. CDR1 and CDR2 from the germline V gene are MGHRA and YSYEKL. Trimming took 1 base from V and 6 from J, leaving 12 bases between them. CDR3 protein: CASSQVNRNSEAFF. CDR3 DNA: TGCGCCAGCAGCCAAGTTAACCGGAATTCTGAAGCTTTCTTT.

This sequence joins TRBV5-1 and TRBJ1-4, with 11 bases that match TRBD1. Germline trimming cut 5 bases from V and 8 bases from J; bases unmatched to any gene: 5. This CDR3 has 14 residues. Germline-derived CDR1 and CDR2 are SGHRS and YFSETQ. CDR3 protein: CASSRGQGEEKLFF. The CDR3 DNA sequence: TGCGCCAGCAGTCGGGGACAGGGGGAAGAAAAACTGTTTTTT.

This clone was seen just once. This chain links TRBV2 with TRBJ1-3; D is unclear. The V end lost 6 bases, the J end lost 6 bases, and 9 bases lay between the germline ends. Germline V gene lookup returns CDR1 SNHLY and CDR2 FYNNEI. CDR3 length equals 12 residues. The CDR3 loop is CASSYSENTIYF. The CDR3 DNA sequence: TGTGCCAGCAGCTACAGTGAAAACACCATATATTTT.

The chain has TRBV30 and TRBJ1-1, with D perhaps matching TRBD1 (6 bases). CDR3 length equals 14 residues. CDR1 and CDR2 (germline): GTSNPN, SVGIG (reference sequence). V was pared by 5 bases and J by 4 bases, with 17 bases between. The CDR3: CAWGTLPIGTEAFF. The CDR3 region has the DNA TGTGCCTGGGGGACACTGCCGATAGGCACTGAAGCTTTCTTT.

The sample holds one count of this clone. The rearrangement links TRBV16 to TRBJ1-1; 11 nucleotides align to TRBD1. Germline V gene sequence: CDR1 KGHSY, CDR2 FQNENV. This CDR3 has 17 amino acids. V shed 4 bases and J 3 bases; nucleotides not matched to a gene: 10. The CDR3 DNA sequence: TGTGCCAGCAGCCTCGGACAGGGGGCTGGGTATGACACTGAAGCTTTCTTT. Amino acid sequence: CASSLGQGAGYDTEAFF. Full variable domain (rest looked up from reference TRBV16 and TRBJ1-1): GEEVAQTPKHLVRGEGQKAKLYCAPIKGHSYVFWYQQVLKNEFKFLISFQNENVFDETGMPKERFSAKCLPNSPCSLEIQATKLEDSAVYFCASSLGQGAGYDTEAFFGQGTRLTVV.

This chain uses TRBV4-1 with TRBJ1-1; D might be TRBD1 (5 bases). Trimming took 4 bases from V and 5 from J, leaving 14 bases between them. This CDR3 spans 14 amino acids. Germline-derived CDR1 and CDR2 are MGHRA and YSYEKL. The CDR3 DNA reads as TGCGCCAGCAGCCGGACGGGCCCAGGGACTGAAGCTTTCTTT. The encoded protein is CASSRTGPGTEAFF.

V usage is TRBV7-9 and J usage is TRBJ1-4; D might be TRBD1 (6 bases). V lost 2 bases, J lost 7 bases, and 8 bases lay in between. This CDR3 region has 13 residues. Germline CDR1 reads SEHNR; CDR2 reads FQNEAQ (reference sequence). The CDR3 DNA reads TGTGCCAGCAGCTTACCGACAGGTGAAAAACTGTTTTTT. The encoded protein is CASSLPTGEKLFF.

The J gene is TRBJ1-2, the V gene TRBV7-9; tentatively, D is TRBD1 (5 bases). The CDR3 is 14 residues long. Looked up from germline, CDR1 is SEHNR and CDR2 is FQNEAQ (reference sequence). V was clipped by 3 bases and J by 4 bases, with 12 bases between them. The CDR3 region has the DNA TGTGCCAGCAGCTTTCCGACAGCCACCTATGGCTACACCTTC. Its translation: CASSFPTATYGYTF. The whole variable domain, remainder taken from reference TRBV7-9 and TRBJ1-2, is DTGVSQNPRHKITKRGQNVTFRCDPISEHNRLYWYRQTLGQGPEFLTYFQNEAQLEKSRLLSDRFSAERPKGSFSTLEIQRTEQGDSAMYLCASSFPTATYGYTFGSGTRLTVV.